A single sample is the source of the 5 T cell receptor beta chains below, sequenced in a study of regulatory T cells in long-lasting Graves disease. The time point denotes: newly diagnosed GD, antithyroid drugs for less than 3 months. From RNA extracted from PBMCs, the TCR library was made. Sequencing libraries for TCR beta were prepared with iRepertoire HTBI primers and Arm-PCR of CDR3 regions. TCRdb independently ran MiXCR on the multiplex PCR reads; one entry per CDR3 protein. This sample has 300,000 to 400,000 distinct CDR3 sequences, with 15% found just once. Here the sequenced sample was peripheral blood mononuclear cells (PBMCs), taken at new diagnosis, from a patient treated with antithyroid drugs. Receptors originate from a female donor with Graves disease.

This clonotype occurred many times. V gene TRBV28 combines with J gene TRBJ2-1, with D tentatively TRBD2 (6 bases). CDR1 MDHEN and CDR2 SYDVKM come from the germline V gene. This CDR3 has 15 residues. Trimming took off 1 base at V and 2 bases at J, with 9 bases between the two ends. The DNA for the CDR3 is TGTGCCAGCAGTTTATTCGGGGAGGCCTACAATGAGCAGTTCTTC. Protein product: CASSLFGEAYNEQFF.

The chain couples TRBV19 to TRBJ1-4; 9 nucleotides line up with TRBD1. This CDR3 contains 16 residues. The V gene's germline CDR1 is LNHDA and CDR2 SQIVND (reference sequence). J was trimmed by 2 bases and V by 8 bases; bases with no gene match: 9. The CDR3 spells CASRGGTGSTNEKLFF. The CDR3 DNA is TGTGCCAGTCGAGGCGGGACAGGGTCGACTAATGAAAAACTGTTTTTT.

This clonotype was seen a few times. The chain is built from TRBV27 and TRBJ2-5; the D call may be TRBD1 or TRBD2 (5 bases each). The CDR3 has 19 residues. Per germline, CDR1 MNHEY and CDR2 SMNVEV (reference sequence). V lost 5 bases and J lost 5, with 30 bases in between. CDR3 coding DNA: TGTGCCAGCAGTAGTTTAGGGGCCAAACTAGGGAGACCCGACGAGACCCAGTACTTC. Protein: CASSSLGAKLGRPDETQYF.

This clonotype was seen at least ten times. The chain recombines TRBV5-6 with TRBJ1-1; D is ambiguous. Germline assignment: CDR1 SGHDT and CDR2 YYEEEE. This CDR3 has 15 amino acids. Trimming removed 4 bases at V and 0 bases at J, with 13 bases between. The DNA for the CDR3 is TGTGCCAGCAGCGCTGGACTCAACCTGAACACTGAAGCTTTCTTT. This encodes CASSAGLNLNTEAFF.

This clonotype was found many times. This chain joins TRBV7-2 and TRBJ2-7; D unclear. In germline, CDR1 is SGHTA, CDR2 FQGNSA. This CDR3 contains 14 residues. V was pared by 2 bases and J by 2 bases, with 10 bases between. The CDR3 region has the DNA TGTGCCAGCAGCTTACGGCGTCTCGCCTACGAGCAGTACTTC. Translated: CASSLRRLAYEQYF.